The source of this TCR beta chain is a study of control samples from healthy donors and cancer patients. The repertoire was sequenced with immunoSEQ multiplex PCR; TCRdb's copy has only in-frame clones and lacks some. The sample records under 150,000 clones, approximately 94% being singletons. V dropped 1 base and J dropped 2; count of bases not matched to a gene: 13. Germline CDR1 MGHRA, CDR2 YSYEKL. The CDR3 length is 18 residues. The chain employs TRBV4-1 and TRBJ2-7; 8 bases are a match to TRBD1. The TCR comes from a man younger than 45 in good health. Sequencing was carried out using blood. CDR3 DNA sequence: TGCGCCAGCAGCCAAGCCGGGGGAACAGGGGGGCTTACCTACGAGCAGTACTTC. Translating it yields CASSQAGGTGGLTYEQYF.